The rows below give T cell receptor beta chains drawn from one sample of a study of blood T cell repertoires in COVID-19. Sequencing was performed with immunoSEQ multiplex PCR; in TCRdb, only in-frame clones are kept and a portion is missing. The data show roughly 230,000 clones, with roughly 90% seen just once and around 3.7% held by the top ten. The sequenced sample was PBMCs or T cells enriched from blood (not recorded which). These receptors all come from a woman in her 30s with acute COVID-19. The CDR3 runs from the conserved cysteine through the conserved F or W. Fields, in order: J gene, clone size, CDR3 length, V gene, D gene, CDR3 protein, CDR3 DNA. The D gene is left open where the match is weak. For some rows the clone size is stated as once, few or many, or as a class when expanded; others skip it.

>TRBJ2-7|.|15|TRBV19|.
CASSPPGVDSYEQYF
TGTGCCAGTAGTCCCCCAGGGGTCGACTCCTACGAGCAGTACTTC
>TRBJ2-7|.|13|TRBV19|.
CASSIPGVYEQYF
TGTGCCAGTAGTATCCCCGGGGTGTACGAGCAGTACTTC
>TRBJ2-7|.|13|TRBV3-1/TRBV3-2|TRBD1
CASSQGTGLEQYF
TGTGCCAGCAGCCAAGGGACAGGGTTGGAGCAGTACTTC
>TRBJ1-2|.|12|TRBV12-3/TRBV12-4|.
CASSLGGEGYTF
TGTGCCAGCAGTTTAGGCGGGGAGGGCTACACCTTC
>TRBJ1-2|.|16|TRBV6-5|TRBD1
CASSYSWTGDSYGYTF
TGTGCCAGCAGTTACTCATGGACAGGGGATAGCTATGGCTACACCTTC
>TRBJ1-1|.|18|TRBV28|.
CASSSHAGLVVMNTEAFF
TGTGCCAGCAGTTCCCACGCGGGGTTAGTGGTTATGAACACTGAAGCTTTCTTT
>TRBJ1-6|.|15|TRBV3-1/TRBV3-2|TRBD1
CASSQGDRNNSPLHF
TGTGCCAGCAGCCAAGGGGACAGGAATAATTCACCCCTCCACTTT
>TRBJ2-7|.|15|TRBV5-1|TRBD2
CASSGLAGNSYEQYF
TGCGCCAGCAGCGGTCTAGCGGGGAATTCCTACGAGCAGTACTTC
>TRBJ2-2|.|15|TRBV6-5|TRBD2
CAVNGQRGNTGELFF
TGTGCTGTAAATGGGCAGCGGGGGAACACCGGGGAGCTGTTTTTT
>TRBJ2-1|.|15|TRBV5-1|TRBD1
CASSTPGQGYNEQFF
TGCGCCAGCAGCACCCCGGGACAGGGGTACAATGAGCAGTTCTTC
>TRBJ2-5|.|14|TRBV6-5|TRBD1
CASRRRTGRETQYF
TGTGCCAGCAGACGAAGGACAGGGCGAGAGACCCAGTACTTC
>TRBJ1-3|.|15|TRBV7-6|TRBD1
CASSQNGQGGNTIYF
TGTGCCAGCAGCCAAAACGGACAGGGAGGTAACACCATATATTTT
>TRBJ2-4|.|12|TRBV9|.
CASTPGGNIQYF
TGTGCCAGCACCCCCGGCGGAAACATTCAGTACTTC
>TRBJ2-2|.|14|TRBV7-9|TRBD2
CATYLAGNTGELFF
TGTGCCACCTATCTAGCGGGGAACACCGGGGAGCTGTTTTTT
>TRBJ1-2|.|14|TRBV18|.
CASSPEGYNYGYTF
TGTGCCAGCTCCCCGGAGGGGTATAACTATGGCTACACCTTC
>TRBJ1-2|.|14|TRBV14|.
CASSPDSNGYGYTF
TGTGCCAGCAGTCCCGACAGTAATGGGTATGGCTACACCTTC
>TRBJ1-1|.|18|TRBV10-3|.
CAISEGPGGRIMNTEAFF
TGTGCCATCAGTGAGGGCCCGGGGGGTCGAATCATGAACACTGAAGCTTTCTTT
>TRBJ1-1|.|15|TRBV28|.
CASLGASQLNTEAFF
TGTGCCAGCCTGGGAGCGTCGCAGTTGAACACTGAAGCTTTCTTT
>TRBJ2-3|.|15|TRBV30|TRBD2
CAWSVQLASTDTQYF
TGTGCCTGGAGTGTACAACTAGCGAGCACAGATACGCAGTATTTT
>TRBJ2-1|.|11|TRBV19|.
CATKNYNEQFF
TGTGCCACCAAAAACTACAATGAGCAGTTCTTC
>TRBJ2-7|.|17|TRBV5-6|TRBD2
CASSLATSGGANYEQYF
TGTGCCAGCAGCTTGGCAACTAGCGGGGGGGCTAACTACGAGCAGTACTTC
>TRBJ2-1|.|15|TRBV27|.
CASSLEGTTYNEQFF
TGTGCCAGCAGTTTAGAGGGAACAACCTACAATGAGCAGTTCTTC
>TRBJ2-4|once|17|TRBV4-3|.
CASSHPGGTVAKNIQYF
TGCGCCAGCAGCCATCCGGGGGGCACTGTAGCCAAAAACATTCAGTACTTC
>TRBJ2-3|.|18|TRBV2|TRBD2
CASSTGVKRGTSTDTQYF
TGTGCCAGCTCCACCGGGGTCAAGCGGGGAACTAGCACAGATACGCAGTATTTT
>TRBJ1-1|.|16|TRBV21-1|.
CASRHQRGNVNTEAFF
TGTGCCAGCAGGCACCAACGGGGGAATGTGAACACTGAAGCTTTCTTT
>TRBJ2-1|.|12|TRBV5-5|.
CASSPANNEQFF
TGTGCCAGCAGCCCTGCTAACAATGAGCAGTTCTTC
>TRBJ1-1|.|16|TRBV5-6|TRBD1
CASRPTKGGRNTEAFF
TGTGCCAGCAGACCGACTAAAGGGGGCAGGAACACTGAAGCTTTCTTT
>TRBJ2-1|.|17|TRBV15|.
CATSREIRISSYNEQFF
TGTGCCACCAGCAGAGAGATCAGGATTAGCTCCTACAATGAGCAGTTCTTC
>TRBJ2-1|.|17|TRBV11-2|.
CASSLAPGTFNGLEEFF
TGTGCCAGCAGCTTGGCCCCCGGGACATTTAACGGGCTGGAGGAGTTCTTC
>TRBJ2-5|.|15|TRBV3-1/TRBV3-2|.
CASSPRGGAWETQYF
TGTGCCAGCAGCCCACGAGGGGGGGCTTGGGAGACCCAGTACTTC